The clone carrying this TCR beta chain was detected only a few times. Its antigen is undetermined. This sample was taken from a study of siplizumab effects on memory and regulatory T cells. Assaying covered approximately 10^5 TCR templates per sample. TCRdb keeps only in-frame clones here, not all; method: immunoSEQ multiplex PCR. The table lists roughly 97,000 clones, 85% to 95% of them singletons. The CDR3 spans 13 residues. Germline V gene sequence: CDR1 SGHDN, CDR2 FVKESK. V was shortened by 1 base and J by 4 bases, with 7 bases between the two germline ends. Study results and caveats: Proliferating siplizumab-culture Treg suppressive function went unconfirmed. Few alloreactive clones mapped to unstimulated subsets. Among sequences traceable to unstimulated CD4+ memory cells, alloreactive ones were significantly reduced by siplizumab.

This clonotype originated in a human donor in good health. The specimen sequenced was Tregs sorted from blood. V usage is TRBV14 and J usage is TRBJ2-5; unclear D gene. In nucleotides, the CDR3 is TGTGCCAGCAGCCAAGGGATTTTAGAGACCCAGTACTTC. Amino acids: CASSQGILETQYF. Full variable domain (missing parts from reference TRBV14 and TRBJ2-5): EAGVTQFPSHSVIEKGQTVTLRCDPISGHDNLYWYRRVMGKEIKFLLHFVKESKQDESGMPNNRFLAERTGGTYSTLKVQPAELEDSGVYFCASSQGILETQYFGPGTRLLVL.